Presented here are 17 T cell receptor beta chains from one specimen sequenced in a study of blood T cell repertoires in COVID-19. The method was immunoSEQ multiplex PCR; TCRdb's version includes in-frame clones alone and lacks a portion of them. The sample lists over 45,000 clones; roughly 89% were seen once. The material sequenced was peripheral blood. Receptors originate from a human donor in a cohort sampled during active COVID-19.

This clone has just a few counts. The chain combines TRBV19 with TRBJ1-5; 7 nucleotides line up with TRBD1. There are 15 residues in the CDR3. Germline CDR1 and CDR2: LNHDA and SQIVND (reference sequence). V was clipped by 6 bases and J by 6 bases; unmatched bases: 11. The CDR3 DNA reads TGTGCCAGTAGCCTACTCCAGGGGGAGCGTCAGCCCCAGCATTTT. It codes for CASSLLQGERQPQHF.

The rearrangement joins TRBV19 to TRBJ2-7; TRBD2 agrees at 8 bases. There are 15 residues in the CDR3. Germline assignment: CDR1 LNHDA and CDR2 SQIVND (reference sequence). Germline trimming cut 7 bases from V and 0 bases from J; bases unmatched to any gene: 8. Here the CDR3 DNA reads TGTGCCAGTAACAACCCGGGAGGGAGCTCCTACGAGCAGTACTTC. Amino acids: CASNNPGGSSYEQYF.

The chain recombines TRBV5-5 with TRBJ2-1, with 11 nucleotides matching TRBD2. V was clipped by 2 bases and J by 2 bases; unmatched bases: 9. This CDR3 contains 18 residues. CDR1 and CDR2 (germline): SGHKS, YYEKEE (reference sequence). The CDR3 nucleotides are TGTGCCAGCAGCTTCGGGGTTAGCGGGAGGGTTCCCTACAATGAGCAGTTCTTC. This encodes CASSFGVSGRVPYNEQFF.

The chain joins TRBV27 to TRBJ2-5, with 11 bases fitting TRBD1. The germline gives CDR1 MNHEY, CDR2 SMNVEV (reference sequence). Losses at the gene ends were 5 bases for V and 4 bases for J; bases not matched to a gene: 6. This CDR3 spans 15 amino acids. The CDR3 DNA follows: TGTGCCAGCAGTCCACGGACAGGGGGCATAGAGACCCAGTACTTC. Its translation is CASSPRTGGIETQYF.

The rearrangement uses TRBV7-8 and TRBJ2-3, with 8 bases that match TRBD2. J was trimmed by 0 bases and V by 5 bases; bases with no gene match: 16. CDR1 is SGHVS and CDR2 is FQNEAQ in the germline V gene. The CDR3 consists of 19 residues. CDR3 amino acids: CASSPSGGGSLSSTDTQYF. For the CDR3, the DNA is TGTGCCAGCAGCCCCTCCGGGGGGGGGTCCCTTTCTAGCACAGATACGCAGTATTTT.

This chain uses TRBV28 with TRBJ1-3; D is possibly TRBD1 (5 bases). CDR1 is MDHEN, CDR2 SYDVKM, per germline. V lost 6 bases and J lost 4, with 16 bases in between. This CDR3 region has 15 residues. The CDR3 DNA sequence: TGTGCCAGCAGCCAGGGCCCGGGTGGAGGAAACACCATATATTTT. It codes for CASSQGPGGGNTIYF.

CDR3 loop: CASSPKEGGGTEAFF. Written as DNA, the CDR3 is TGTGCCAGCTCACCTAAGGAGGGGGGGGGCACTGAAGCTTTCTTT. The chain uses TRBV18 and TRBJ1-1; D is perhaps TRBD1 (6 bases). Germline CDR1 is KGHSH and CDR2 is LQKENI. The V and J ends lost 3 bases and 4 bases respectively, with 15 bases between them. CDR3 length equals 15 residues.

The CDR3 protein is CAWSVLGAGNTEAFF. Here the CDR3 DNA reads TGTGCCTGGAGTGTACTAGGAGCGGGGAACACTGAAGCTTTCTTT. The chain employs TRBV30 and TRBJ1-1; D is ambiguous. CDR1 GTSNPN and CDR2 SVGIG come from the germline V gene (reference sequence). CDR3 length equals 15 residues. V was clipped by 0 bases and J by 1 base, with 12 bases between them.

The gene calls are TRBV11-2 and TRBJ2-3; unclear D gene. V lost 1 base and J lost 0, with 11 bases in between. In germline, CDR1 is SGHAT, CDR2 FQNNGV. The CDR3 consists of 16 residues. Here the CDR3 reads CASSLGSGLSTDTQYF. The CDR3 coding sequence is TGTGCCAGCAGCTTAGGTTCCGGGTTAAGCACAGATACGCAGTATTTT.

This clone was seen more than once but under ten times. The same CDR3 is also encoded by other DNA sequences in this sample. This CDR3 is CASSLAAGGGEQYF. The CDR3 DNA is TGCGCCAGCAGCTTGGCGGCGGGGGGGGGCGAGCAGTACTTC. The gene calls are TRBV5-1 and TRBJ2-7; 9 nucleotides align to TRBD2. From germline, CDR1 is SGHRS and CDR2 YFSETQ. The CDR3 is made up of 14 amino acids. Unmatched junction bases numbered 4, after V lost 0 bases and J lost 6 bases.

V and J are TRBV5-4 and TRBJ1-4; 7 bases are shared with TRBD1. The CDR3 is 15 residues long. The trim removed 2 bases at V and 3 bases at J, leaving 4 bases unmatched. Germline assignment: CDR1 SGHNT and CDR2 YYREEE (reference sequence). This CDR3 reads CASSFMGQSNEKLFF. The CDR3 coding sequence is TGTGCCAGCAGCTTTATGGGACAGTCTAATGAAAAACTGTTTTTT. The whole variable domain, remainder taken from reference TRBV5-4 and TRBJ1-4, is ETGVTQSPTHLIKTRGQQVTLRCSSQSGHNTVSWYQQALGQGPQFIFQYYREEENGRGNFPPRFSGLQFPNYSSELNVNALELDDSALYLCASSFMGQSNEKLFFGSGTQLSVL.

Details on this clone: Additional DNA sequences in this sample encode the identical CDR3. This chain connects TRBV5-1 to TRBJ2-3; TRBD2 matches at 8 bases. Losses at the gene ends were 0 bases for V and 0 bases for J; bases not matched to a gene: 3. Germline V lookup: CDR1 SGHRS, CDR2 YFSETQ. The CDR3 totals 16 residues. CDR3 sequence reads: CASSLDGGGSTDTQYF. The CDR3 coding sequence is TGCGCCAGCAGCTTGGACGGCGGGGGGAGCACAGATACGCAGTATTTT.

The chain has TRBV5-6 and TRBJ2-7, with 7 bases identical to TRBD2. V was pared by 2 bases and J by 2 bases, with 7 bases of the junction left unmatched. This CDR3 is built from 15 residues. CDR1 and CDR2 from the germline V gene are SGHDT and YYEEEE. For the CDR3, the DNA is TGTGCCAGCAGCTTTTTTAGCGGGCGAGCCTACGAGCAGTACTTC. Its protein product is CASSFFSGRAYEQYF.

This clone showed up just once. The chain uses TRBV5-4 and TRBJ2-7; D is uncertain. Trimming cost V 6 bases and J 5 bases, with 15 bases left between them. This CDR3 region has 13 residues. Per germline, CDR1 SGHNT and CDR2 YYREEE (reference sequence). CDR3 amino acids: CASNKDSRDEQYF. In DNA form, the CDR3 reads TGTGCCAGCAATAAAGACTCTCGGGACGAGCAGTACTTC.

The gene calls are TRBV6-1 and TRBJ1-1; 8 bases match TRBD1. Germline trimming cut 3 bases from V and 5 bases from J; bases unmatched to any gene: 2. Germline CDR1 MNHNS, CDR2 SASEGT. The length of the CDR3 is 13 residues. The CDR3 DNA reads TGTGCCAGCAGTGACAGGGGGCGGACTGAAGCTTTCTTT. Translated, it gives CASSDRGRTEAFF.

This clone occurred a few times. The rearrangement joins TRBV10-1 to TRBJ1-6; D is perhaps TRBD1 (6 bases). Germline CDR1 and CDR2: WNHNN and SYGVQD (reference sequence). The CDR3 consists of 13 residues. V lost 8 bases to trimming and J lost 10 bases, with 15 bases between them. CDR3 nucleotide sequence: TGCGCCAGCTCAACAGGGTTGAACTCACCCCTCCACTTT. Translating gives CASSTGLNSPLHF.

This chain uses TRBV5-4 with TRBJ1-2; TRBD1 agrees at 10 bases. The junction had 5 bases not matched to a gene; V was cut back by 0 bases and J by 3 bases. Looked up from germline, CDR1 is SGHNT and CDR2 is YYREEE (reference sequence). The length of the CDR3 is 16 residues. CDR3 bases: TGTGCCAGCAGCTTGGGTATCGGACAGGGGGACTATGGCTACACCTTC. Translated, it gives CASSLGIGQGDYGYTF. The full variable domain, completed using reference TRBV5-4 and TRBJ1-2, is ETGVTQSPTHLIKTRGQQVTLRCSSQSGHNTVSWYQQALGQGPQFIFQYYREEENGRGNFPPRFSGLQFPNYSSELNVNALELDDSALYLCASSLGIGQGDYGYTFGSGTRLTVV.